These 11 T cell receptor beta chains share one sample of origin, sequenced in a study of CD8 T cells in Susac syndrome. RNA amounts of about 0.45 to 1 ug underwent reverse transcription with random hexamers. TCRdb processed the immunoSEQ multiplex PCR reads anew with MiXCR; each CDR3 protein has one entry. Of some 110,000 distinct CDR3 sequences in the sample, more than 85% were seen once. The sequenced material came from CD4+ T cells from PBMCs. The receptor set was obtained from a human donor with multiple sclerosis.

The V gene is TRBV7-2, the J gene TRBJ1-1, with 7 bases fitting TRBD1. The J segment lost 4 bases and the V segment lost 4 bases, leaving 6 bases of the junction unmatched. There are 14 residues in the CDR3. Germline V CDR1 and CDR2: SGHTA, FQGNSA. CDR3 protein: CASSWTGRGTEAFF. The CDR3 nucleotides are TGTGCCAGCAGCTGGACAGGCCGGGGCACTGAAGCTTTCTTT.

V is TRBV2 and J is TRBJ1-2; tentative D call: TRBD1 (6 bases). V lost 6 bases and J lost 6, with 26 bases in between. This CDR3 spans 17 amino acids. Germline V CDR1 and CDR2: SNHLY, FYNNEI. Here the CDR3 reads CASSSSPPIQGGHGYTF. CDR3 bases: TGTGCCAGCAGCTCGAGTCCCCCAATACAGGGAGGCCATGGCTACACCTTC.

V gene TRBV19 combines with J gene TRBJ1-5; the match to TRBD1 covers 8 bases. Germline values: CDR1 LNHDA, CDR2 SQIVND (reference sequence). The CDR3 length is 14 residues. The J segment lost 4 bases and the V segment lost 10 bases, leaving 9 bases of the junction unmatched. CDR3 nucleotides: TGTGCCATATCGGACAGGGTCACTAATCAGCCCCAGCATTTT. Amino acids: CAISDRVTNQPQHF.

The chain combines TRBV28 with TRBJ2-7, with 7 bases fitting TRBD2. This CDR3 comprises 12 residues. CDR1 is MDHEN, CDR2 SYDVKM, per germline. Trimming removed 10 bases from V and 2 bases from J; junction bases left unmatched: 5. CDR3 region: CATRSGTYEQYF. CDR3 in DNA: TGTGCCACCAGAAGCGGGACCTACGAGCAGTACTTC.

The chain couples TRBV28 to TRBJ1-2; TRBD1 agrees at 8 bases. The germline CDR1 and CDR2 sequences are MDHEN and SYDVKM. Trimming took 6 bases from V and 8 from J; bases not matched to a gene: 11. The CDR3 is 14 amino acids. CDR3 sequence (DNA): TGTGCCAGCAGGGACAGGGACCTGATTCAGGGCTACACCTTC. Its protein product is CASRDRDLIQGYTF.

The CDR3 loop is CASSQRQGADNEQFF. For the CDR3, the DNA is TGTGCCAGCAGTCAACGACAGGGGGCCGACAATGAGCAGTTCTTC. This sequence joins TRBV12-3 or TRBV12-4 and TRBJ2-1, with 10 bases lining up with TRBD1. V shed 5 bases, J shed 5 bases, and the junction held 6 bases outside the gene matches. This CDR3 is 15 amino acids long.

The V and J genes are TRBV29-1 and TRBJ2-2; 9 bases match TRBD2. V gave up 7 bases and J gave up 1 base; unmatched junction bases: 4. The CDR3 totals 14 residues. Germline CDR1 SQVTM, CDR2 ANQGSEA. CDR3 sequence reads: CSASAGGNTGELFF. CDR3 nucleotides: TGCAGCGCCTCAGCGGGGGGGAACACCGGGGAGCTGTTTTTT.

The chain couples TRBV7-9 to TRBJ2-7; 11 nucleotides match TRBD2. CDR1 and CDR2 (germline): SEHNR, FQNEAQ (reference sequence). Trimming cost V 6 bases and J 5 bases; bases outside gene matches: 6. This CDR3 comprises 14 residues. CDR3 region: CASRTTSGGNEQYF. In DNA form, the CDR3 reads TGTGCCAGCAGGACAACTAGCGGGGGCAACGAGCAGTACTTC.

In nucleotides, the CDR3 is TGTGCCAGCAGTTTGGAACAGATAAGCAATCAGCCCCAGCATTTT. The encoded protein is CASSLEQISNQPQHF. The chain couples TRBV28 to TRBJ1-5, with D hard to call. V lost 3 bases and J 1 base, leaving 10 bases between the germline ends. Per germline, CDR1 MDHEN and CDR2 SYDVKM. CDR3 length: 15 amino acids.

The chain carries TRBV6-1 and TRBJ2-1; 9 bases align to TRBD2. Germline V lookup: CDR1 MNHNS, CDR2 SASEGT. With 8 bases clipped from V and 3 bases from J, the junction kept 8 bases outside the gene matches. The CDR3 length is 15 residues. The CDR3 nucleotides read TGTGCCAGCCGGCTAGCGGGGCAAAACTACAATGAGCAGTTCTTC. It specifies CASRLAGQNYNEQFF.

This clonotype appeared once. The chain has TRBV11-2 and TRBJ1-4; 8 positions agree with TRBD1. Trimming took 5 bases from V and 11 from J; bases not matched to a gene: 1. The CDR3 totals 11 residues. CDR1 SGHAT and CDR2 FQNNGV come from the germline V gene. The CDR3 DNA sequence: TGTGCCAGCAGCAGACAGGGGAAACTGTTTTTT. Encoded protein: CASSRQGKLFF.